This T cell receptor (beta chain) was documented in a study of memory CD8 T cells in hepatitis C reinfection. Study overall: A positive HCV RNA test after two negatives ≥60 days apart defined reinfection.

Trimming cost V 5 bases and J 2 bases, with 9 bases left between them. The CDR3 sequence is 13 residues long. Germline CDR1 SGHAT, CDR2 FQNNGV. Time point: late/post reinfection, 12 to 24 weeks after detection. Sorted cells were sequenced directly ex vivo without any in vitro expansion. The method was immunoSEQ multiplex PCR; TCRdb's version includes in-frame clones alone and lacks a portion of them. This sample yields about 50,000 clones, of which roughly nine tenths are seen a single time; around 0.7% belongs to the top ten. The V gene is TRBV11-2, the J gene TRBJ1-2, with D perhaps TRBD1 (6 bases). The sequenced sample consisted of naive CD8+ T cells sorted from blood. The sequence came from a man aged 18 to 35 with hepatitis C virus infection. The CDR3 loop reads CASSQDRNYGYTF. DNA of the CDR3: TGTGCCAGCAGCCAGGACAGAAACTATGGCTACACCTTC. Full variable domain (rest looked up from reference TRBV11-2 and TRBJ1-2): EAGVAQSPRYKIIEKRQSVAFWCNPISGHATLYWYQQILGQGPKLLIQFQNNGVVDDSQLPKDRFSAERLKGVDSTLKIQPAKLEDSAVYLCASSQDRNYGYTFGSGTRLTVV.